This T cell receptor (beta chain) was retrieved from a study of identical twins. The study's findings and limits: Less excess twin sharing appeared in beta out-of-frame sequences. Abundant cord blood beta clonotypes carried fewer insertions; memory repertoires showed none.

Germline CDR1 reads SGHDN; CDR2 reads FVKESK. This CDR3 contains 16 residues. Trimming took 1 base from V and 2 from J, leaving 12 bases between them. Template switching added a universal primer binding site, and final cDNA carried unique molecular identifiers. Each CDR3 protein is one row after TCRdb ran MiXCR on the 5' RACE reads. The repertoire includes approximately 600,000 distinct CDR3 sequences, more than 9% of them detected once, and under 3.5% sits in the top ten. This clonotype was detected only a few times. Its antigen is undetermined. In every case, the donor was a healthy Caucasian. The sample also formed part of further work on yellow fever vaccine responses in identical twins.

This TCR was sampled from a woman between 18 and 30 years old in good health. The V call is TRBV14, the J call TRBJ2-1; tentatively, D is TRBD1 (5 bases). Sequences were obtained from PBMCs. The CDR3 bases are TGTGCCAGCAGCCAAGTGGGGCTTCGAGCCTACAATGAGCAGTTCTTC. Its translation is CASSQVGLRAYNEQFF.